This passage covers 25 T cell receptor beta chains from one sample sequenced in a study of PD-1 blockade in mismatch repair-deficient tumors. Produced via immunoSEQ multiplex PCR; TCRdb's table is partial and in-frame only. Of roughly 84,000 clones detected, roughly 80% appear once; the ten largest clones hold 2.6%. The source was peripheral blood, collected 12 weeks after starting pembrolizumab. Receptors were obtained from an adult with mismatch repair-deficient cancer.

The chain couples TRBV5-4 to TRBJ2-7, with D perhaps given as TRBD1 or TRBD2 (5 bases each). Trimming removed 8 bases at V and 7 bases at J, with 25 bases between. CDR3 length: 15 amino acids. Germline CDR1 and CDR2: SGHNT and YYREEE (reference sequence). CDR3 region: CASRGEGAIALEQYF. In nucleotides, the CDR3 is TGTGCCAGTAGAGGGGAAGGGGCGATAGCATTGGAGCAGTACTTC.

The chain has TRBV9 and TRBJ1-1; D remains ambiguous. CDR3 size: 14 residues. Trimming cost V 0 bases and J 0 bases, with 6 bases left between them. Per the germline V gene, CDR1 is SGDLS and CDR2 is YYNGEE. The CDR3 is CASSVGIMNTEAFF. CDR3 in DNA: TGTGCCAGCAGCGTAGGTATCATGAACACTGAAGCTTTCTTT.

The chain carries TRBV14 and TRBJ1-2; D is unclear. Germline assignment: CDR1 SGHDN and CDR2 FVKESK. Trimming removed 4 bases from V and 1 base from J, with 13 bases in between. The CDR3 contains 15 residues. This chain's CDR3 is CASSREQLLNYGYTF. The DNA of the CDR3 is TGTGCCAGCAGCCGGGAACAGTTGCTTAACTATGGCTACACCTTC.

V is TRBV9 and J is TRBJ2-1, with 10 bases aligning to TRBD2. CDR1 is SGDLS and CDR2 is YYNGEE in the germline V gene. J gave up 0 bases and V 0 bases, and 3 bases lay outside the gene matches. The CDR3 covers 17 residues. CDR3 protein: CASSVGASGSSYNEQFF. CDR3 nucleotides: TGTGCCAGCAGCGTAGGTGCTAGCGGGAGCTCCTACAATGAGCAGTTCTTC.

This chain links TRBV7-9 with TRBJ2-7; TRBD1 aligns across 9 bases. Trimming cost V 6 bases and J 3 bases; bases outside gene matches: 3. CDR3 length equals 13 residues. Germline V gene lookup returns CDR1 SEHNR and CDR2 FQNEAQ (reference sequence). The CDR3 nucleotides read TGTGCCAGCAGATCGGGACAGGGCTACGAGCAGTACTTC. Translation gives CASRSGQGYEQYF.

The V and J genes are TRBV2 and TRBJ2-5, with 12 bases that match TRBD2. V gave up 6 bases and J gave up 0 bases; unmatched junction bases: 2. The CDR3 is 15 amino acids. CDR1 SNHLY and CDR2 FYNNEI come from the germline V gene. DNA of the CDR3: TGTGCCAGCAGGGGGACTAGCGGGTACCAAGAGACCCAGTACTTC. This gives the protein CASRGTSGYQETQYF. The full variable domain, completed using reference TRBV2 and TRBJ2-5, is EPEVTQTPSHQVTQMGQEVILRCVPISNHLYFYWYRQILGQKVEFLVSFYNNEISEKSEIFDDQFSVERPDGSNFTLKIRSTKLEDSAMYFCASRGTSGYQETQYFGPGTRLLVL.

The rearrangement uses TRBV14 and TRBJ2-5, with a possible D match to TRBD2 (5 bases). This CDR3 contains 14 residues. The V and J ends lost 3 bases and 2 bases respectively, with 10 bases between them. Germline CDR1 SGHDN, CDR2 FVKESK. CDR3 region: CASSQLGGQETQYF. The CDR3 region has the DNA TGTGCCAGCAGCCAGCTAGGAGGACAAGAGACCCAGTACTTC.

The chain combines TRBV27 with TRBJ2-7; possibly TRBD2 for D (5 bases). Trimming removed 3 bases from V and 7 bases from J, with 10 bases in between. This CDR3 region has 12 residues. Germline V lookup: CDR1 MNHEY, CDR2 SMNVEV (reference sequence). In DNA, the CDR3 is TGTGCCAGCAGTTTGCTAGCAGGAGAGCAGTACTTC. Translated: CASSLLAGEQYF.

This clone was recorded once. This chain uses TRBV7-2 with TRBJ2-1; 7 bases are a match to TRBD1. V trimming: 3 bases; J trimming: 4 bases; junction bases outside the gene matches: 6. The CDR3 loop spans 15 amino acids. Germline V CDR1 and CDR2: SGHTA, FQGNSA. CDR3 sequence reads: CASSLDRYLYNEQFF. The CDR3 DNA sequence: TGTGCCAGCAGCTTGGACAGGTACTTATACAATGAGCAGTTCTTC.

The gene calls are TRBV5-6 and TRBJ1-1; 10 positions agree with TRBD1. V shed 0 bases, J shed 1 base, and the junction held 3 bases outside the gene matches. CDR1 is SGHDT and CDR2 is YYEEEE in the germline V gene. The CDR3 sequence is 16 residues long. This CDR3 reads CASSLEGQGGNTEAFF. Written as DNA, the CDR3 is TGTGCCAGCAGCTTGGAAGGACAGGGGGGGAACACTGAAGCTTTCTTT.

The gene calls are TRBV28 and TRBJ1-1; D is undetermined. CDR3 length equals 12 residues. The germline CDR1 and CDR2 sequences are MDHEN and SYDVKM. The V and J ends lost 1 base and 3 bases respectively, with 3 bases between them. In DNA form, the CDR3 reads TGTGCCAGCAGTTTATCCTACACTGAAGCTTTCTTT. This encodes CASSLSYTEAFF.

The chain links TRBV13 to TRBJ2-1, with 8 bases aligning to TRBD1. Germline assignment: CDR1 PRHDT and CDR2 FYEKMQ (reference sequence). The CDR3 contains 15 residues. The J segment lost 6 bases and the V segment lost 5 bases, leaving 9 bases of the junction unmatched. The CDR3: CASSHRGMGSNEQFF. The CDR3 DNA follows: TGTGCCAGCAGCCACAGGGGGATGGGGAGCAATGAGCAGTTCTTC. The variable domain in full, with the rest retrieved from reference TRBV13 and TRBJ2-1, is AAGVIQSPRHLIKEKRETATLKCYPIPRHDTVYWYQQGPGQDPQFLISFYEKMQSDKGSIPDRFSAQQFSDYHSELNMSSLELGDSALYFCASSHRGMGSNEQFFGPGTRLTVL.

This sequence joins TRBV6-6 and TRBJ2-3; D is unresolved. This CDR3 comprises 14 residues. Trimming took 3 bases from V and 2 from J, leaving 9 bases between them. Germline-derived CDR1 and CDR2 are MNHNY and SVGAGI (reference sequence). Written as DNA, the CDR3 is TGTGCCAGCAGTTATGTCGCGGTCACAGATACGCAGTATTTT. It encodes CASSYVAVTDTQYF.

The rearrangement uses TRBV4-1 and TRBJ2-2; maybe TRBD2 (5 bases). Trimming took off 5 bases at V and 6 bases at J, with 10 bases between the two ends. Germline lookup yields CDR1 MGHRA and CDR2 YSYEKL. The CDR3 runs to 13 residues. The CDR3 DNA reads TGCGCCAGCAGCTCAACCGGGGCCGGGGAGCTGTTTTTT. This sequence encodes CASSSTGAGELFF.

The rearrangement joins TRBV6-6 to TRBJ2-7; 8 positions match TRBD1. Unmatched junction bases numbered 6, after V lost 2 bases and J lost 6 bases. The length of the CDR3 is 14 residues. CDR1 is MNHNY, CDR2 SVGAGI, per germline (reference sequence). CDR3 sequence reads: CASSYSQGASEQYF. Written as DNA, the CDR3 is TGTGCCAGCAGTTACAGTCAGGGGGCTAGCGAGCAGTACTTC.

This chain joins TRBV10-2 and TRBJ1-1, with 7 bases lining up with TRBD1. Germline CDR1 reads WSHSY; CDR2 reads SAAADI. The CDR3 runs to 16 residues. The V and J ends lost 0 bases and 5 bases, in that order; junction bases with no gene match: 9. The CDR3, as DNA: TGCGCCAGCAGTGAGTCCGGGTGGACAGGACTAACTGAAGCTTTCTTT. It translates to CASSESGWTGLTEAFF.

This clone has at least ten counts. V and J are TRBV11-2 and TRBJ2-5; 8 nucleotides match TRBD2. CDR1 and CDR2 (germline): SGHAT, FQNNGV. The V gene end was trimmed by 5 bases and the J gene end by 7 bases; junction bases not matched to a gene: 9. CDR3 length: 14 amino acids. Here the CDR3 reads CASSPGHREGTQYF. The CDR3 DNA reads TGTGCCAGCAGCCCGGGCCACCGGGAGGGGACCCAGTACTTC.

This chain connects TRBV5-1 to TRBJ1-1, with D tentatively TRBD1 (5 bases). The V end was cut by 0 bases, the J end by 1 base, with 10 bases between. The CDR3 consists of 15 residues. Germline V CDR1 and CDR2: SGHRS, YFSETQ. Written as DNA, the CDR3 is TGCGCCAGCAGCTTGGAGGGGTTTAGGAACACTGAAGCTTTCTTT. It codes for CASSLEGFRNTEAFF. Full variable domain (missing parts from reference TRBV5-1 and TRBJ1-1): KAGVTQTPRYLIKTRGQQVTLSCSPISGHRSVSWYQQTPGQGLQFLFEYFSETQRNKGNFPGRFSGRQFSNSRSEMNVSTLELGDSALYLCASSLEGFRNTEAFFGQGTRLTVV.

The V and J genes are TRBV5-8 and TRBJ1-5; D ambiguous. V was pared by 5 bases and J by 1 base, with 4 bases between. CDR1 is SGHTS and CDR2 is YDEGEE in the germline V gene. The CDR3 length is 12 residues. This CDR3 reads CASSLSNQPQHF. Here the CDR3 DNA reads TGTGCCAGCAGTTTGAGCAATCAGCCCCAGCATTTT.

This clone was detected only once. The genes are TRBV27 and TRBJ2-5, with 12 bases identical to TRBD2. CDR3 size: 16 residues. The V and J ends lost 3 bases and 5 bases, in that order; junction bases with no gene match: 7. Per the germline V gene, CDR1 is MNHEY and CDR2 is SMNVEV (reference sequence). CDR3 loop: CASSFQTSGSVETQYF. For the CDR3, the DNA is TGTGCCAGCAGTTTCCAGACTAGCGGGAGCGTTGAGACCCAGTACTTC.

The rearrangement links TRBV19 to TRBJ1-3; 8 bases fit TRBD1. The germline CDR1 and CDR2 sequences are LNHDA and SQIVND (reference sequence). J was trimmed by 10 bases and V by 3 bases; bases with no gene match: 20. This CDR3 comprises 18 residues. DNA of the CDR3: TGTGCCAGTAGTATTGCGCGGCGAACCAGGGGGCCCCGCCGGACCATATATTTT. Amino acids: CASSIARRTRGPRRTIYF.

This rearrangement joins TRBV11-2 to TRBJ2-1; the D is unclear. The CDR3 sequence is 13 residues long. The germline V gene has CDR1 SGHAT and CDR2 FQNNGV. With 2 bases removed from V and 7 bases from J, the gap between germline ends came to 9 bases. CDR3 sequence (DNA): TGTGCCAGCAGCTTATCCACCCCAAATGAGCAGTTCTTC. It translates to CASSLSTPNEQFF.

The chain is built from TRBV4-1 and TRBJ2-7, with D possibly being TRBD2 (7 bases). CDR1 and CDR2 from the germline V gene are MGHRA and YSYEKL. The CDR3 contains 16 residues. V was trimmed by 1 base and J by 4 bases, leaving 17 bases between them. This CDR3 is CASSQVEGGEWYEQYF. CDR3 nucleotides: TGCGCCAGCAGCCAAGTTGAGGGGGGGGAGTGGTACGAGCAGTACTTC.

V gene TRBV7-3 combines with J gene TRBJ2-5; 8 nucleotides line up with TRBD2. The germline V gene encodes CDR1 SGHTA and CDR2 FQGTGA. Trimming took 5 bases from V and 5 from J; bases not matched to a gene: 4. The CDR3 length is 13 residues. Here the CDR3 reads CASSTGLEETQYF. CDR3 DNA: TGTGCCAGCAGCACGGGACTAGAGGAGACCCAGTACTTC.

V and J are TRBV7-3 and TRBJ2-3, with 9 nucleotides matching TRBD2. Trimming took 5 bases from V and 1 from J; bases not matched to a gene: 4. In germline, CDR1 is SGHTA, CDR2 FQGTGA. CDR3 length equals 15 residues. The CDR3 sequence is CASSQTSGGTDTQYF. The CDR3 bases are TGTGCCAGCAGCCAGACTAGCGGAGGCACAGATACGCAGTATTTT.